This T cell receptor (beta chain) was obtained from a study of blood T cell repertoires in COVID-19. Clones were sequenced by immunoSEQ multiplex PCR, and TCRdb holds only the in-frame ones, with some missing. The data show a few hundred thousand clones, approximately 91% seen once. Germline-derived CDR1 and CDR2 are LGHNA and YSLEER. The J segment lost 9 bases and the V segment lost 4 bases, leaving 11 bases of the junction unmatched. The CDR3 has 15 amino acids. This clonotype was obtained from a woman in her thirties or forties who had recovered from COVID-19. This sequence joins TRBV4-3 and TRBJ1-4, with 7 bases identical to TRBD1. The specimen was PBMCs or T cells enriched from blood (not recorded which). CDR3 coding DNA: TGCGCCAGCAGCCTAGAAGAGGGGGCAGCTCAAAAACTGTTTTTT. Translating it yields CASSLEEGAAQKLFF.